The clone carrying this T cell receptor beta chain was picked up a small number of times. Its specificity is not known. This entry comes from a study of cytomegalovirus exposure and HLA in healthy donors. Overall study results and limits: Productive rates of about 90% or about 30% were seen for most TCR beta V segments in an earlier analysis.

CDR3 length equals 16 residues. Germline V gives CDR1 SGHRS, CDR2 YFSETQ. V lost 3 bases and J lost 4; bases outside the gene matches: 6. Researchers ran the PCR with 60 Vbeta and 13 Jbeta primers. The assay was immunoSEQ multiplex PCR, and TCRdb's table has in-frame clones only and misses some. The table lists 130,000 or so clones, more than 75% of them singletons. The chain recombines TRBV5-1 with TRBJ2-3, with TRBD2 matching over 12 bases. Material: PBMCs. The source of this sequence is a man aged 40-55 years in good health and CMV-seronegative. CDR3 residues: CASSSPSGREADTQYF. CDR3 coding DNA: TGCGCCAGCAGCTCTCCTAGCGGGAGGGAGGCAGATACGCAGTATTTT.